The T cell receptor beta chain described here comes from a study of OX40 agonist ivuxolimab in advanced cancers. In the study overall: Checkpoint inhibitors had been given previously to roughly 36% of patients. General study results and limits: Clones of CD4+ and CD8+ blood T cells grew by week 6 at doses of 0.1 to 3.0 mg/kg.

With autoimmune disease history or systemic immunosuppression, patients were excluded. Worth noting for this clone: Its antigen remains unidentified.

There are 14 residues in the CDR3. V gave up 3 bases and J gave up 6 bases, with 13 bases separating them. Germline CDR1 reads LNHDA; CDR2 reads SQIVND (reference sequence). Profiled with immunoSEQ multiplex PCR; TCRdb holds only in-frame clones, not every one. Seen here are about 88,000 clones, more than 70% observed once, and the top ten hold about 0.22%. The chain carries TRBV19 and TRBJ2-3; weak D call: TRBD2 (5 bases). The source is an adult with an advanced solid tumor such as melanoma, head and neck, liver or kidney cancer. The sample was CD4+ or CD8+ T cells sorted from blood, taken in a trial of the OX40 agonist ivuxolimab. The CDR3: CASSILGSGDTQYF. CDR3 sequence (DNA): TGTGCCAGTAGTATCTTAGGAAGCGGTGATACGCAGTATTTT.